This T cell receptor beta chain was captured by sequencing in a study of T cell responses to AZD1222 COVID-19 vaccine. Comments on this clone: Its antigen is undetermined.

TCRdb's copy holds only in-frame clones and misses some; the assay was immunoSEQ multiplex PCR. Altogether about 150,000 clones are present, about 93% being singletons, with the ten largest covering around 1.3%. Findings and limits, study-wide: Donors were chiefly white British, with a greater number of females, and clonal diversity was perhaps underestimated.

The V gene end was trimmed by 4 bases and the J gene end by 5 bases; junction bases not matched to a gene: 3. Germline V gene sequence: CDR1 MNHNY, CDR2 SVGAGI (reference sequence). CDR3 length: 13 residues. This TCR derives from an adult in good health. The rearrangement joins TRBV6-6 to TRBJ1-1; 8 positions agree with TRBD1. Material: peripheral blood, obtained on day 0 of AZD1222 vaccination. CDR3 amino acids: CASSSTGGTEAFF. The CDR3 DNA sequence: TGTGCCAGCAGTTCCACAGGGGGGACTGAAGCTTTCTTT.